The 10 T cell receptor beta chains reported below all come from one sample, sequenced in a study of T-cell memory formation after mild COVID-19. One entry per CDR3 protein, called by TCRdb with MiXCR from the 5' RACE reads. The sample includes about 140,000 distinct CDR3 sequences, around 15% of them seen just once. Sequenced material: PBMCs or a T cell subset sorted from them (not recorded which). These receptors came from an adult woman who had mild COVID-19 (a few samples of this study predate the infection). Cell type and time point are not known.

The table lists this clonotype with a few counts. This chain links TRBV20-1 with TRBJ1-1; D uncertain. CDR1 and CDR2 from the germline V gene are DFQATT and SNEGSKA (reference sequence). There are 13 residues in the CDR3. Trimming left V 4 bases short and J 1 base short, with 10 bases between. The CDR3 sequence: CSAIGDKNTEAFF. DNA for the CDR3: TGCAGTGCTATTGGTGACAAGAACACTGAAGCTTTCTTT.

The CDR3 loop is CASSLGDRIPGWSGNTIYF. The DNA for the CDR3 is TGCGCCAGCAGCTTGGGGGACAGGATCCCCGGGTGGTCTGGAAACACCATATATTTT. V usage is TRBV5-1 and J usage is TRBJ1-3, with TRBD1 matching 8 bases. CDR1 is SGHRS and CDR2 is YFSETQ in the germline V gene. The length of the CDR3 is 19 residues. With 0 bases clipped from V and 1 base from J, the junction kept 12 bases outside the gene matches.

V gene TRBV6-1 combines with J gene TRBJ1-1, with TRBD1 matching over 7 bases. From germline, CDR1 is MNHNS and CDR2 SASEGT. The CDR3 sequence is 14 residues long. The J segment lost 6 bases and the V segment lost 3 bases, leaving 7 bases of the junction unmatched. The CDR3 coding sequence is TGTGCCAGCAGTGAGGGGACAGACTCGGCTGAAGCTTTCTTT. It is translated as CASSEGTDSAEAFF.

This clonotype has just a few counts. The chain carries TRBV6-2 or TRBV6-3 and TRBJ1-1; no reliable D call. The ends were cut back, 5 bases at V and 5 bases at J, with 12 bases in the middle. The CDR3 consists of 13 residues. CDR1 and CDR2 (germline): MNHEY, SVGEGT. CDR3 sequence (DNA): TGTGCCAGCAGTGCCTCGGGTGGAACTGAAGCTTTCTTT. Protein sequence: CASSASGGTEAFF.

The chain recombines TRBV5-1 with TRBJ2-7; 12 bases fit TRBD2. The CDR3 has 14 residues. In germline, CDR1 is SGHRS, CDR2 YFSETQ. J gave up 6 bases and V 3 bases, and 4 bases lay outside the gene matches. The CDR3 region has the DNA TGCGCCAGCAGCTCCCAGACTAGCGGGGGCGAGCAGTACTTC. Protein product: CASSSQTSGGEQYF.

This chain connects TRBV20-1 to TRBJ1-1; no clear D gene. The CDR3 consists of 10 residues. CDR1 and CDR2 (germline): DFQATT, SNEGSKA (reference sequence). Trimming removed 6 bases at V and 3 bases at J, with 5 bases between. The CDR3 DNA sequence: TGCAGTGCCGCGTACACTGAAGCTTTCTTT. Residues: CSAAYTEAFF.

J is TRBJ2-1 and V is TRBV6-2 or TRBV6-3; tentative D call: TRBD2 (6 bases). From germline, CDR1 is MNHEY and CDR2 SVGEGT. Trimming cost V 0 bases and J 5 bases, with 11 bases left between them. The CDR3 is 15 amino acids. CDR3 residues: CASSYSREAHNEQFF. The CDR3 DNA sequence: TGTGCCAGCAGTTACTCTAGGGAGGCCCACAATGAGCAGTTCTTC.

This clonotype was found a few times. This rearrangement joins TRBV6-2 or TRBV6-3 to TRBJ1-1; D is uncertain. The germline V gene has CDR1 MNHEY and CDR2 SVGEGT. The V end lost 9 bases, the J end lost 1 base, and 12 bases lay between the germline ends. The CDR3 covers 13 residues. The CDR3 DNA follows: TGTGCCAGTCTGCGGACGCGGAACACTGAAGCTTTCTTT. This encodes CASLRTRNTEAFF.

The chain carries TRBV7-9 and TRBJ2-1, with D possibly matching TRBD2 (5 bases). Germline CDR1 SEHNR, CDR2 FQNEAQ (reference sequence). The V end was cut by 11 bases, the J end by 10 bases, with 24 bases between. The CDR3 is 14 residues long. The CDR3 here is CASLSGTGKEEQFF. The CDR3 DNA sequence: TGTGCCTCCCTTAGTGGTACCGGGAAAGAGGAGCAGTTCTTC.

This clonotype was seen a handful of times. The genes are TRBV4-3 and TRBJ2-1, with TRBD2 matching 11 bases. V lost 2 bases and J lost 10; bases outside the gene matches: 10. The CDR3 loop spans 16 amino acids. Germline V gene lookup returns CDR1 LGHNA and CDR2 YSLEER. The CDR3 loop reads CASSQKVGLAGREQFF. The CDR3 region has the DNA TGCGCCAGCAGCCAAAAAGTCGGACTAGCGGGTAGGGAGCAGTTCTTC.